Listed below are T cell receptor beta chains from one sample, sequenced in a study of cytomegalovirus exposure and HLA in healthy donors. The protocol was immunoSEQ multiplex PCR, while the TCRdb copy is restricted to in-frame clones and leaves out a portion. The sample records about 140,000 clones, around four fifths being singletons. Sequencing was carried out using PBMCs. The receptor set was obtained from a male donor in good health and CMV-seronegative. CDR3s include the opening cysteine and the closing phenylalanine or tryptophan. A D gene is named only where the DNA matches it firmly. Only part of the rows carry a size: once, few, many, or a class if the clone is expanded.

V gene: TRBV13
D gene: TRBD1
J gene: TRBJ2-1
clone size: .
CDR3 protein: CASSPGGAEQFF
CDR3 DNA: TGTGCCAGCAGCCCAGGGGGCGCTGAGCAGTTCTTC

V gene: TRBV5-8
D gene: TRBD2
J gene: TRBJ2-1
clone size: .
CDR3 protein: CASSLGLGGGVNEQFF
CDR3 DNA: TGTGCCAGCAGCTTGGGGCTCGGGGGGGGAGTAAATGAGCAGTTCTTC

V gene: TRBV13
D gene: TRBD1
J gene: TRBJ2-1
clone size: .
CDR3 protein: CASSSRNTGGSYNEQFF
CDR3 DNA: TGTGCCAGCAGCTCGCGAAATACAGGGGGCAGCTACAATGAGCAGTTCTTC

V gene: TRBV9
D gene: .
J gene: TRBJ2-4
clone size: .
CDR3 protein: CASSYTSTAAKNIQYF
CDR3 DNA: TGTGCCAGCAGTTATACTTCGACTGCAGCCAAAAACATTCAGTACTTC

V gene: TRBV19
D gene: TRBD1
J gene: TRBJ1-5
clone size: few
CDR3 protein: CASSIGQGGNQPQHF
CDR3 DNA: TGTGCCAGTAGTATCGGACAGGGGGGCAATCAGCCCCAGCATTTT

V gene: TRBV19
D gene: .
J gene: TRBJ1-2
clone size: .
CDR3 protein: CASSIGQGWGYTF
CDR3 DNA: TGTGCCAGTAGTATAGGCCAGGGTTGGGGCTACACCTTC

V gene: TRBV4-1
D gene: .
J gene: TRBJ2-5
clone size: .
CDR3 protein: CASSQAIRGETQYF
CDR3 DNA: TGCGCCAGCAGCCAAGCGATTAGGGGAGAGACCCAGTACTTC

V gene: TRBV4-2
D gene: TRBD2
J gene: TRBJ2-3
clone size: few
CDR3 protein: CASRGSGASDTQYF
CDR3 DNA: TGTGCCAGCAGGGGTAGCGGGGCCTCAGATACGCAGTATTTT

V gene: TRBV19
D gene: .
J gene: TRBJ2-1
clone size: once
CDR3 protein: CASSNPWDGSTNEQFF
CDR3 DNA: TGTGCCAGTAGTAACCCCTGGGACGGGAGTACCAATGAGCAGTTCTTC

V gene: TRBV28
D gene: TRBD1
J gene: TRBJ1-5
clone size: .
CDR3 protein: CASSAGQGAWNNQPQHF
CDR3 DNA: TGTGCCAGCAGTGCGGGACAGGGGGCCTGGAATAATCAGCCCCAGCATTTT

V gene: TRBV5-6
D gene: .
J gene: TRBJ1-1
clone size: .
CDR3 protein: CASILRDLNTEAFF
CDR3 DNA: TGTGCCAGCATCCTCAGGGACTTGAACACTGAAGCTTTCTTT

V gene: TRBV15
D gene: TRBD1
J gene: TRBJ1-2
clone size: .
CDR3 protein: CATSRDLGTGANYGYTF
CDR3 DNA: TGTGCCACCAGCAGAGATCTCGGGACAGGTGCTAACTATGGCTACACCTTC

V gene: TRBV7-9
D gene: .
J gene: TRBJ2-1
clone size: .
CDR3 protein: CASSLVGGYSYNEQFF
CDR3 DNA: TGTGCCAGCAGCTTAGTAGGCGGGTACTCCTACAATGAGCAGTTCTTC

V gene: TRBV5-6
D gene: .
J gene: TRBJ2-3
clone size: .
CDR3 protein: CASSLGDLMVDTQYF
CDR3 DNA: TGTGCCAGCAGCTTAGGGGATCTCATGGTGGATACGCAGTATTTT

V gene: TRBV7-9
D gene: .
J gene: TRBJ2-1
clone size: few
CDR3 protein: CASSLVVADYNEQFF
CDR3 DNA: TGTGCCAGCAGCTTAGTGGTAGCGGACTACAATGAGCAGTTCTTC

V gene: TRBV15
D gene: TRBD1
J gene: TRBJ1-1
clone size: once
CDR3 protein: CATSRGTGGGNTEAFF
CDR3 DNA: TGTGCCACCAGCAGGGGGACAGGGGGCGGAAACACTGAAGCTTTCTTT

V gene: TRBV2
D gene: TRBD1
J gene: TRBJ2-5
clone size: .
CDR3 protein: CASGRQGAREQYF
CDR3 DNA: TGTGCCAGCGGTAGACAGGGGGCGAGGGAGCAGTACTTC

V gene: TRBV11-2
D gene: .
J gene: TRBJ2-1
clone size: .
CDR3 protein: CASSSTVQGSYNEQFF
CDR3 DNA: TGTGCCAGCAGTTCAACAGTGCAGGGGTCATACAATGAGCAGTTCTTC

V gene: TRBV10-3
D gene: TRBD1
J gene: TRBJ2-7
clone size: .
CDR3 protein: CAISTGAFYEQYF
CDR3 DNA: TGTGCCATCAGTACAGGGGCCTTTTACGAGCAGTACTTC

V gene: TRBV6-1
D gene: .
J gene: TRBJ1-2
clone size: once
CDR3 protein: CASRATGSYGYTF
CDR3 DNA: TGTGCCAGCAGAGCAACAGGGAGCTATGGCTACACCTTC